The subject of this entry is one TCR beta chain. No antigen is known for it. The sample holds no much larger clone one base away, and base qualities are not on file. This record comes from a study of blood T cell repertoires in COVID-19 (dated by TCRdb to 2020 to 2022). Notes on the research overall: Collaborator samples came from the United States, Italy and Spain and covered acute and convalescent phases of COVID-19. The prospective study material was composed of cDNA or gDNA derived from T cells, B-cell-depleted T cells, or PBMCs. Where available, HLA class I and class II types were obtained from metadata supplied by the sample provider rather than from assay-based typing. A freely available public database, intended as a resource for researchers studying the immune response to SARS-CoV-2, is where the repertoires were released. Subjects who had been exposed to COVID-19, were actively infected with it, or had recovered from it provided the deeply sampled blood TCRbeta repertoires that made up the dataset. The samples were drawn from two sources: the first 160 participants of the ongoing ImmuneRACE study, and 1,000 to 1,500 subjects contributed by 6 global collaborators. A de-identified subject ID, COVID-19 status, age in years and sex were almost always included in the sample metadata. Study-wide findings and limitations: Clinical and demographic metadata were provided uncurated, with the amount varying by source and participant.

The CDR3 starts with the cysteine, ends with the phenylalanine, and has 17 residues. Kept here is only the CDR3 DNA, which spans 51 bases and is read in frame from base 1. CDR1 and CDR2, looked up from the germline V gene, are SGDLS and YYNGEE. The junction carries 12 bases between V and J, which are trimmed by 0 bases and 0 bases respectively. TCRbeta CDR3 regions were amplified from genomic DNA by means of the immunoSEQ Assay, a bias-controlled multiplex PCR. The study's processing was this. The number of nucleated cells in each sample was estimated by amplification of reference gene primers within the assay. Sequence reads were collapsed and filtered to measure the absolute abundance of every unique TCRbeta CDR3 rearrangement. For each sample, productive Simpson clonality was calculated by taking the square root of Simpson's diversity index across productive rearrangements. This is the immuneACCESS table as TCRdb keeps it, with only in-frame sequences that have V and J called. A part of the clones is gone; compared with another copy, unresolved V genes explain less than half, and the rest is unexplained. Clonal size and the V and J genes are those of that table, whereas D and trimming came from the DNA. A total of approximately 170,000 clones appear in this sample, around 78% of them only once. The ten largest clones take up 3.5% to 5% of the sample.

Participants in the prospective study were enrolled through a virtual design, were aged about 18 to 100 years, and lived in fewer than 30 United States geographic areas. To assign participants to cohorts, the prospective study relied on clinical history that participants themselves reported in a screening survey and a study questionnaire. For ImmuneRACE Cohort 3, a participant was defined as recovered based on two consecutive negative NP/OP PCR tests, clearance by a healthcare professional, or resolution of symptoms. In the prospective study, mobile phlebotomists collected whole blood, serum and a nasopharyngeal or oropharyngeal swab from each participant. Over a roughly 2-month period, participants in the prospective study had the option of providing additional blood draws and questionnaires. Before DNA extraction, blood samples from the prospective study were shipped at room temperature or frozen.

This clonotype originated in a woman aged 45-65 years who had recovered from COVID-19. Sequencing used PBMCs or T cells enriched from blood (not recorded which). The chain is made from TRBV9 and TRBJ2-2; matching of 5 bases hints at TRBD2 as the D gene. The base sequence is TGTGCCAGCAGCGTAGCCTTAGCGAGACCGAACACCGGGGAGCTGTTTTTT. It codes for CASSVALARPNTGELFF.